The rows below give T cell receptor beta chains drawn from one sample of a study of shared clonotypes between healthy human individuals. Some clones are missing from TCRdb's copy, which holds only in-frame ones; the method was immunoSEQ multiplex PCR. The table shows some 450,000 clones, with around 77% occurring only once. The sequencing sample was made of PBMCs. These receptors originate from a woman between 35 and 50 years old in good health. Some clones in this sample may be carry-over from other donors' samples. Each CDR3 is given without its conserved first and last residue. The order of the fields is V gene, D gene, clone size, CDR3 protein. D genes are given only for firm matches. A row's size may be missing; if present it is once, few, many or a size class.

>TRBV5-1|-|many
ASSWRQNIQY
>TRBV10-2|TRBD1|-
ASSDGDSRGTEAF
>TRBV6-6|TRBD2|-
ASSHPSGGSL
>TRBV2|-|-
ASTRLQGALEQY
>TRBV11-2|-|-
ASSPDRGGGQF
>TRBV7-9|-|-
ASSLAGRFYEQY
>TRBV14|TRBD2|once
ASSRGTSGTYEQF
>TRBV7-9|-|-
ASSIGTDNTGNTIY
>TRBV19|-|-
TSSMLGLGNQPQH
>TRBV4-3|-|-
ASSQVGGQEQF
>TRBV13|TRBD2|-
ASSPREGLGEQY
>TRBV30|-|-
AWSGGIYSPAGTGELF
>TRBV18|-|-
ASSPTSASEQF
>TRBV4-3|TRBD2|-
ASSQIFSGGEQF
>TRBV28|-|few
ASSEFAETQY
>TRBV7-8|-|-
ASSLAQSGGYEQY
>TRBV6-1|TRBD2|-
ASSASGSYEQY
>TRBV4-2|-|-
ASSLMGHRYEQY
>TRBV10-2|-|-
ASSGQDSNQPQH
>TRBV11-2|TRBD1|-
ASSFGDAQGANGYT
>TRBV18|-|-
ASSPAAEGQETQY
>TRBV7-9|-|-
ASSLGGRVKDTQY
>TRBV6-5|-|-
ASSYRDSYNEQF
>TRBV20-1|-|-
SARSVETQY
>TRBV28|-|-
ASRRLGEAF
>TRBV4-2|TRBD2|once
ASSQDGLAGINTGELF